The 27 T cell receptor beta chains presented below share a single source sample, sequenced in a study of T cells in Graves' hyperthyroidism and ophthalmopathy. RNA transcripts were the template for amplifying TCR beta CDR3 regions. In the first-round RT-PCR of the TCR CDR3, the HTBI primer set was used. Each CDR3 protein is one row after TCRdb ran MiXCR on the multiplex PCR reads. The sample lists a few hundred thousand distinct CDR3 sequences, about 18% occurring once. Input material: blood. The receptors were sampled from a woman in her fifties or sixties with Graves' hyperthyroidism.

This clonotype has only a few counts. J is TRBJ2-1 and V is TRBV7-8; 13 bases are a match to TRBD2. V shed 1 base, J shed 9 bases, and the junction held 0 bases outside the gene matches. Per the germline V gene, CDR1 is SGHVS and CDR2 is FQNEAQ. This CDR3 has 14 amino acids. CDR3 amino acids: CASSLGTSGGEQFF. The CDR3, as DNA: TGTGCCAGCAGCTTAGGGACTAGCGGGGGTGAGCAGTTCTTC.

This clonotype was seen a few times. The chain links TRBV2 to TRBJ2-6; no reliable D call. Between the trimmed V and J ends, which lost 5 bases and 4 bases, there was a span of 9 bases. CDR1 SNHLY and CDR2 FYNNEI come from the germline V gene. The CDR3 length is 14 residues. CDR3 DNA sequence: TGTGCCAGCAGTCTGCAAGGAGGGGCCAACGTCCTGACTTTC. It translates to CASSLQGGANVLTF.

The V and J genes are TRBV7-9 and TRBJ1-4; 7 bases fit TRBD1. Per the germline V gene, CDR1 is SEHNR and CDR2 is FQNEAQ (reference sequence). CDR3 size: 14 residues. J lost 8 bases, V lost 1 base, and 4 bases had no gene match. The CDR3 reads CASSLETGHEKLFF. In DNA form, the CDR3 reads TGTGCCAGCAGCTTAGAGACAGGGCACGAAAAACTGTTTTTT.

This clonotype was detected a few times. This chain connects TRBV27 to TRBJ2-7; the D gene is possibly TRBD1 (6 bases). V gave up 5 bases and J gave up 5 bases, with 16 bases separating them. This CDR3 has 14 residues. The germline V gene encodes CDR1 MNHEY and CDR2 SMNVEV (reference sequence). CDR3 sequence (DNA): TGTGCCAGCAGTCTCGGACAGCTACTCGACGAGCAGTACTTC. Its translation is CASSLGQLLDEQYF.

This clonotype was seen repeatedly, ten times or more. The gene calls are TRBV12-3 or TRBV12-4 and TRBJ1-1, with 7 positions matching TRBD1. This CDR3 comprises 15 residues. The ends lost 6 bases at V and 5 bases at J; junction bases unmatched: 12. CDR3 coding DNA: TGTGCCAGCAGGGAGGGGGCGTTAAAAGGGACTGAAGCTTTCTTT. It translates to CASREGALKGTEAFF.

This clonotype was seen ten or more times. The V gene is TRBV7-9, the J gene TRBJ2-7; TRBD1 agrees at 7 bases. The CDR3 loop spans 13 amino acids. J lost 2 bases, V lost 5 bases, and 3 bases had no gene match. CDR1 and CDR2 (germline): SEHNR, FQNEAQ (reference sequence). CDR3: CASSTDRAYEQYF. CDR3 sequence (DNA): TGTGCCAGCAGCACCGACAGGGCCTACGAGCAGTACTTC.

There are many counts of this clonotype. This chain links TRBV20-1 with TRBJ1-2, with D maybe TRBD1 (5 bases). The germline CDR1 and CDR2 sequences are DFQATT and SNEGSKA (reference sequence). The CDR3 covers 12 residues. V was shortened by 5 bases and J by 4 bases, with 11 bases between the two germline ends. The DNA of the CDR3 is TGCAGTGCTGCGCAGGGCTCCTATGGCTACACCTTC. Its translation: CSAAQGSYGYTF.

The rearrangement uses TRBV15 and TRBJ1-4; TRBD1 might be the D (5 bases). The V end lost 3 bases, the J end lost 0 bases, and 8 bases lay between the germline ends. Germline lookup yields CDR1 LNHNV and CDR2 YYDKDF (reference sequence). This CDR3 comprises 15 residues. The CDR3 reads CATSRVRATNEKLFF. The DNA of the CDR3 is TGTGCCACCAGCAGGGTCAGGGCAACTAATGAAAAACTGTTTTTT.

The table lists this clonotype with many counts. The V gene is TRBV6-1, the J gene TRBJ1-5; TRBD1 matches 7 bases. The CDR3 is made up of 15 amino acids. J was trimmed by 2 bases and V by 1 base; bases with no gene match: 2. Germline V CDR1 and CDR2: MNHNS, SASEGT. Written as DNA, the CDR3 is TGTGCCAGCAGTGAAGTCGACAGGGGCAATCAGCCCCAGCATTTT. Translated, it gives CASSEVDRGNQPQHF.

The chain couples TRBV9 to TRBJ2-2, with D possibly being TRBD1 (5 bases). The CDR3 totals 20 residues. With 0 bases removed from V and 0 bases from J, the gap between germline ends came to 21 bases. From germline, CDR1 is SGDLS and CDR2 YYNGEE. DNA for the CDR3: TGTGCCAGCAGCGTAGGCCCGGGTAGGGGTTACTCCTCGAACACCGGGGAGCTGTTTTTT. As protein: CASSVGPGRGYSSNTGELFF.

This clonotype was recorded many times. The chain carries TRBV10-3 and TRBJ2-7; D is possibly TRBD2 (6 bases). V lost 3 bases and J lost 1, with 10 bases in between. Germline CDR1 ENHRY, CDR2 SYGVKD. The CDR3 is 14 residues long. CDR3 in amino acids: CAISDSGGSYEQYF. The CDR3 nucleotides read TGTGCCATCAGTGACTCCGGAGGGTCCTACGAGCAGTACTTC.

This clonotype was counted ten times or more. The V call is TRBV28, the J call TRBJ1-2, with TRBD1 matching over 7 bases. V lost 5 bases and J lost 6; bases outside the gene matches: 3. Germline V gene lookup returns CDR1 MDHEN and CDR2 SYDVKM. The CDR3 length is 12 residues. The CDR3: CASSMTGHGYTF. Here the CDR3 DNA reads TGTGCCAGCAGTATGACAGGGCATGGCTACACCTTC.

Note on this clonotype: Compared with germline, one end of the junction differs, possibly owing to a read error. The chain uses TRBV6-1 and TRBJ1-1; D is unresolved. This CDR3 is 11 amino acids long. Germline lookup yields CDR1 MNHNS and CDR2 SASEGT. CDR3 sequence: CASLRNTEASF. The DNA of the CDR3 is TGTGCCAGCCTAAGGAACACTGAAGCTTCCTTT.

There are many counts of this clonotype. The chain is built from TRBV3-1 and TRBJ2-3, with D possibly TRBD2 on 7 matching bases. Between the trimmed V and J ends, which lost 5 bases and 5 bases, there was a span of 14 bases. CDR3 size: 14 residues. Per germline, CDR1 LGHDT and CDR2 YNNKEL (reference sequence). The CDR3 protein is CASSGGGSGDTQYF. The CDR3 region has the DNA TGTGCCAGCAGCGGGGGGGGCAGCGGAGATACGCAGTATTTT.

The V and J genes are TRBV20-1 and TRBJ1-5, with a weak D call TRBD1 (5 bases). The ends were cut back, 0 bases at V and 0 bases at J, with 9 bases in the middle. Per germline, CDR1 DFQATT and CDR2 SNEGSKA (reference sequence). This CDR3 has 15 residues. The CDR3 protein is CSARETGDSNQPQHF. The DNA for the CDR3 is TGCAGTGCTAGAGAGACGGGGGATAGCAATCAGCCCCAGCATTTT.

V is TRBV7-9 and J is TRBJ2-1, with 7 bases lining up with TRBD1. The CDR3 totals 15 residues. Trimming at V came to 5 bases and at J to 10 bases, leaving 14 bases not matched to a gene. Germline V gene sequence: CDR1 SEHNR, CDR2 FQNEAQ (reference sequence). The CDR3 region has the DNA TGTGCCAGCAGCCGTCGACAGGGAGACGGCGTCGAGCAGTTCTTC. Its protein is CASSRRQGDGVEQFF.

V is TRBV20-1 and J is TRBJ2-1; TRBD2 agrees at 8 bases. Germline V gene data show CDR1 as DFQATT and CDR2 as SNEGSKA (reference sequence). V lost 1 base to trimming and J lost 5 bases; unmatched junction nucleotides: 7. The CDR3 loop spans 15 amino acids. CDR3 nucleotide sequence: TGCAGTGCTAGAGTGAGTCGGGGGGGTAACAATGAGCAGTTCTTC. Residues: CSARVSRGGNNEQFF.

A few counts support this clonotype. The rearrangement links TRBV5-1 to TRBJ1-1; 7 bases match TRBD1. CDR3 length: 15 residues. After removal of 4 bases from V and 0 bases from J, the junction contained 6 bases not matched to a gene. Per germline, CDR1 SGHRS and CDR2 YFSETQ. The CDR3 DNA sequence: TGCGCCAGCAGCGACCGACAGGGCATGAACACTGAAGCTTTCTTT. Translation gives CASSDRQGMNTEAFF.

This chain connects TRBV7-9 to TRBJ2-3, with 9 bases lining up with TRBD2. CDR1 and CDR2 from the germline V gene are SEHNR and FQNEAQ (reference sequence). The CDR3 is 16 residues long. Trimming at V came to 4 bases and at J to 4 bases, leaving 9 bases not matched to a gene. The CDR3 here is CASSSEREVGPDTQYF. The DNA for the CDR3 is TGTGCCAGCAGCTCTGAGCGGGAGGTGGGCCCAGATACGCAGTATTTT.

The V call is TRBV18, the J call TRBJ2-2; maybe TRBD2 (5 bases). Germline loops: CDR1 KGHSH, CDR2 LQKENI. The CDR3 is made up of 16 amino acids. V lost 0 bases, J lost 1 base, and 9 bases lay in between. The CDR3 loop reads CASSPPNGVNTGELFF. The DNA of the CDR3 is TGTGCCAGCTCACCACCCAACGGGGTGAACACCGGGGAGCTGTTTTTT.

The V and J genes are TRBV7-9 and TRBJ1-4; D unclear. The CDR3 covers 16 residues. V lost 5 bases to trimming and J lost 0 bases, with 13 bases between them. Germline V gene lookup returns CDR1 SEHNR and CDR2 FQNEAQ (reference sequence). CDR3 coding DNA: TGTGCCAGCAGCCGGGGTCAAGTTGCAACTAATGAAAAACTGTTTTTT. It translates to CASSRGQVATNEKLFF. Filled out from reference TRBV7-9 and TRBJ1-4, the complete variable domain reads DTGVSQNPRHKITKRGQNVTFRCDPISEHNRLYWYRQTLGQGPEFLTYFQNEAQLEKSRLLSDRFSAERPKGSFSTLEIQRTEQGDSAMYLCASSRGQVATNEKLFFGSGTQLSVL.

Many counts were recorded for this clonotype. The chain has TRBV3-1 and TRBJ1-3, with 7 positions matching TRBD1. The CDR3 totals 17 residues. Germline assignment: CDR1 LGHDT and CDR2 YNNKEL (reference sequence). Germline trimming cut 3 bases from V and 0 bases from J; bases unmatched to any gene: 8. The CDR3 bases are TGTGCCAGCAGCCACCGACAGGGCCGGTTCTCTGGAAACACCATATATTTT. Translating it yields CASSHRQGRFSGNTIYF.

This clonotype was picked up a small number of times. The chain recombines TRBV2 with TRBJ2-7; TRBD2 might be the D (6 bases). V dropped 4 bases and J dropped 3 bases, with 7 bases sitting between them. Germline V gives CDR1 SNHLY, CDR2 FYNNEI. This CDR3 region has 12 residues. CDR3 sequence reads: CASSARGYEQYV. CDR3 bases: TGTGCCAGCAGTGCGCGGGGCTACGAGCAGTACGTC.

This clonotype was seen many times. The CDR3 DNA reads as TGTGCCAGCAGTAACCAGGGGGCGCCTCGTACTGAAGCTTTCTTT. As protein: CASSNQGAPRTEAFF. The chain combines TRBV28 with TRBJ1-1, with 8 bases identical to TRBD1. From germline, CDR1 is MDHEN and CDR2 SYDVKM. This CDR3 has 15 residues. V lost 5 bases to trimming and J lost 5 bases; unmatched junction nucleotides: 10.

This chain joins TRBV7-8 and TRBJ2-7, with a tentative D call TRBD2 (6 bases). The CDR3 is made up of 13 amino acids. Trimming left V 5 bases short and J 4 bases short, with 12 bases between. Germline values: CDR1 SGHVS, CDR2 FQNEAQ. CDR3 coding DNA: TGTGCCAGCAGCGCGGGGAACCTTTACGAGCAGTACTTC. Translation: CASSAGNLYEQYF.

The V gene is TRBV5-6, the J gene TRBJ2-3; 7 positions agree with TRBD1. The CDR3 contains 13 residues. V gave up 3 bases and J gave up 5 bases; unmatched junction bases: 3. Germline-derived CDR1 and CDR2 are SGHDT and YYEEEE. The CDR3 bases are TGTGCCAGCAGCTATACAGGGGAAGATACGCAGTATTTT. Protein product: CASSYTGEDTQYF.

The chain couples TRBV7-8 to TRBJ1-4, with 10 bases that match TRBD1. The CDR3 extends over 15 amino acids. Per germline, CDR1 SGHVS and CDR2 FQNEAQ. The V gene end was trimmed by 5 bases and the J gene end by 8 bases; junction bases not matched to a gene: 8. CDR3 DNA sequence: TGTGCCAGCAGCGCCCGGACAGGGGGAGAAGAAAAACTGTTTTTT. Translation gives CASSARTGGEEKLFF.